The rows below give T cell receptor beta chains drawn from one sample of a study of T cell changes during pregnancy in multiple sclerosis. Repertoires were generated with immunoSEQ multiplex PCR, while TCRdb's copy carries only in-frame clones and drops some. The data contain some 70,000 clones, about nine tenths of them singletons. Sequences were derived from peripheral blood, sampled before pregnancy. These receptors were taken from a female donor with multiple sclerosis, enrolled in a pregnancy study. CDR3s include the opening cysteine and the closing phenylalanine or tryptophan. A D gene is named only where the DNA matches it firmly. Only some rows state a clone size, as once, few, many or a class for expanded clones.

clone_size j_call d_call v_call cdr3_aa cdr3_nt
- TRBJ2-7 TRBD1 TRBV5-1 CASSQDRGPSYEQYF TGCGCCAGCAGCCAAGACAGGGGCCCATCCTACGAGCAGTACTTC
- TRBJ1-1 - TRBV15 CATSRVYTEAFF TGTGCCACCAGTCGGGTGTACACTGAAGCTTTCTTT
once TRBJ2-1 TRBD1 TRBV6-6 CASTEGQGDNEQFF TGTGCCAGCACCGAGGGGCAGGGGGACAATGAGCAGTTCTTC
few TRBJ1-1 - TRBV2 CASSGGAEAFF TGTGCCAGCAGTGGTGGGGCCGAAGCTTTCTTT
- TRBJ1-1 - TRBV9 CASSAPQQGGNTEAFF TGTGCCAGCAGCGCCCCACAACAGGGCGGTAACACTGAAGCTTTCTTT
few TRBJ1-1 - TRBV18 CASSPGPSELGTEAFF TGTGCCAGCTCACCCGGACCGTCTGAACTAGGCACTGAAGCTTTCTTT
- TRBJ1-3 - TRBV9 CASSEGAGSGNTIYF TGTGCCAGCAGCGAAGGGGCAGGATCCGGAAACACCATATATTTT
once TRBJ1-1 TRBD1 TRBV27 CASSNRGDGTEAFF TGTGCCAGCAGTAACAGGGGTGACGGCACTGAAGCTTTCTTT
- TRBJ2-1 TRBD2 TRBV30 CAWSVAGLVGNEQFF TGTGCCTGGAGTGTAGCCGGACTAGTAGGGAATGAGCAGTTCTTC
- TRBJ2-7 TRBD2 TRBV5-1 CASSGGLADSYEQYF TGCGCCAGCAGCGGGGGACTAGCGGACTCCTACGAGCAGTACTTC
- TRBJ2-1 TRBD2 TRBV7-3 CASSETSGKQFF TGTGCCAGCAGCGAGACTAGCGGGAAGCAGTTCTTC
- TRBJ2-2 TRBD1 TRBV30 CAWGGQGNTGELFF TGTGCCTGGGGGGGACAGGGGAACACCGGGGAGCTGTTTTTT
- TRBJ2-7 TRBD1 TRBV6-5 CASRTGQGGYEQYF TGTGCCAGCAGAACGGGACAGGGGGGCTACGAGCAGTACTTC
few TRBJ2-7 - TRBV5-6 CASSRGRPPVEQYF TGTGCCAGCAGCCGAGGCCGCCCCCCTGTCGAGCAGTACTTC
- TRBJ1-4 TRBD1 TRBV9 CASSVGGTGVEKLFF TGTGCCAGCAGCGTAGGGGGGACAGGGGTTGAAAAACTGTTTTTT
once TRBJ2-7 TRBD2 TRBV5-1 CASSLGLGASYEQYF TGCGCCAGCAGCTTAGGACTAGGAGCCTCCTACGAGCAGTACTTC
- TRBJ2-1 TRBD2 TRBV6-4 CASSPDSGGIYEQFF TGTGCCAGCAGTCCTGATAGCGGGGGAATCTATGAGCAGTTCTTC
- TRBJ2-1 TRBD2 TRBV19 CASSSGLAGENEQFF TGTGCCAGTAGTTCTGGACTAGCGGGAGAGAATGAGCAGTTCTTC
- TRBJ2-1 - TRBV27 CASGTLLYNEQFF TGTGCCAGCGGGACACTGCTATACAATGAGCAGTTCTTC
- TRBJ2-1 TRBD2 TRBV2 CASGTGEGLAIF TGTGCCAGCGGAACAGGGGAGGGACTAGCGATCTTC
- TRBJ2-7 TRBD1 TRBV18 CASSPQPGTDYYEQYF TGTGCCAGCTCACCACAACCCGGGACAGATTATTACGAGCAGTACTTC
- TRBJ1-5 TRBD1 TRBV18 CASSLMDRGLSNQPQHF TGTGCCAGCTCACTAATGGACAGGGGGCTGAGCAATCAGCCCCAGCATTTT
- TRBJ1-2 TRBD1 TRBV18 CASSPDRLNYGYTF TGTGCCAGCTCACCGGACAGGCTTAACTATGGCTACACCTTC
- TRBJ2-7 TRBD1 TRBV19 CASRPTGQGVWYEQYF TGTGCCAGTAGACCCACAGGACAGGGGGTTTGGTACGAGCAGTACTTC
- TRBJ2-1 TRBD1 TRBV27 CASSLPQGVSSYNEQFF TGTGCCAGCAGTCTGCCACAGGGGGTAAGCTCCTACAATGAGCAGTTCTTC
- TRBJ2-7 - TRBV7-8 CASSQRGQPGYF TGTGCCAGCAGCCAACGAGGACAGCCAGGGTACTTC
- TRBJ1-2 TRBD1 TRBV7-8 CASSSDPQGAYGYTF TGTGCCAGCAGCTCGGACCCACAGGGGGCTTATGGCTACACCTTC
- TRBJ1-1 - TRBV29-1 CSVSWLNTEAFF TGCAGCGTTAGTTGGCTGAACACTGAAGCTTTCTTT
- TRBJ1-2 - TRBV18 CASSSQLLEAYGYTF TGTGCCAGCTCTTCACAACTACTGGAGGCCTATGGCTACACCTTC
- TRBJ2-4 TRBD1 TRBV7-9 CASSSDRAPLAKNIQYF TGTGCCAGCAGCTCAGACAGGGCTCCTTTAGCCAAAAACATTCAGTACTTC
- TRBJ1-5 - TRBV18 CASSPRQQGTPQHF TGTGCCAGCTCACCAAGGCAACAGGGAACGCCCCAGCATTTT
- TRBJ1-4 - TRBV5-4 CASSSDRTNEKLFF TGTGCCAGCAGCTCCGACAGGACGAATGAAAAACTGTTTTTT
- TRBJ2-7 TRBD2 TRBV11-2 CASSLTSGRMEQYF TGTGCCAGCAGCTTGACTAGCGGGAGGATGGAGCAGTACTTC
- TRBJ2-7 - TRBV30 CAWSVIQGPHYEQYF TGTGCCTGGAGTGTAATACAGGGACCCCATTACGAGCAGTACTTC
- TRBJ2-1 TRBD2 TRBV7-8 CASSLARISGVYNEQFF TGTGCCAGCAGCTTAGCTAGGATTAGCGGGGTCTACAATGAGCAGTTCTTC
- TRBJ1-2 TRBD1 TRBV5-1 CASSRGQESYGYTF TGCGCCAGCAGCAGAGGACAGGAGAGCTATGGCTACACCTTC
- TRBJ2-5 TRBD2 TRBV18 CASSPPGLAKETQYF TGTGCCAGCTCACCACCGGGACTAGCGAAAGAGACCCAGTACTTC
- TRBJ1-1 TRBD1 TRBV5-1 CASSLRGRGTEAFF TGCGCCAGCAGCTTGAGGGGGCGAGGGACTGAAGCTTTCTTT
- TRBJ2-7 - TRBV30 CAWSFSYEQYF TGTGCCTGGAGTTTCAGCTACGAGCAGTACTTC
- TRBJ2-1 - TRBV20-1 CSPSGSGEQFF TGCAGCCCGTCGGGGTCGGGGGAGCAGTTCTTC
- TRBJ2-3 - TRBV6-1 CASSIATGGTDTQYF TGTGCCAGCAGCATCGCGACAGGTGGCACAGATACGCAGTATTTT
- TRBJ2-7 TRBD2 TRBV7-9 CASSFPGRAFEQYF TGTGCCAGCAGCTTCCCCGGGAGGGCCTTCGAGCAGTACTTC
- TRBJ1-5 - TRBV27 CASSPQQGLRNQPQHF TGTGCCAGCAGCCCGCAACAGGGATTGAGAAATCAGCCCCAGCATTTT
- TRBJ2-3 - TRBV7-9 CASSPAGGSTDTQYF TGTGCCAGCAGCCCAGCCGGGGGTTCCACAGATACGCAGTATTTT
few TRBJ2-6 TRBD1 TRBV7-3 CASSAGGAGANVLTF TGTGCCAGCAGCGCAGGGGGCGCTGGGGCCAACGTCCTGACTTTC
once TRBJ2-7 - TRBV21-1 CASSSGQGSYEQYF TGTGCCAGCAGCTCGGGACAGGGATCCTACGAGCAGTACTTC
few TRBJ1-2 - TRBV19 CATTPFGVFPYYGYTF TGTGCCACTACCCCCTTCGGGGTGTTCCCCTACTATGGCTACACCTTC
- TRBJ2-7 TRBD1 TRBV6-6 CASSWATGGALNEQYF TGTGCCAGCAGTTGGGCCACAGGGGGCGCTCTTAACGAGCAGTACTTC
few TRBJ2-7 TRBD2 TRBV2 CASPREQRGPLEQYF TGTGCCAGCCCCCGGGAACAGCGGGGGCCGCTCGAGCAGTACTTC
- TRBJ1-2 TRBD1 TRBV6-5 CASRGQGTYGYTF TGTGCCAGCCGGGGACAGGGGACCTATGGCTACACCTTC
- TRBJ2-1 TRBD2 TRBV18 CASSPLLAGEGNEQFF TGTGCCAGCTCACCACTTCTGGCGGGAGAAGGCAATGAGCAGTTCTTC
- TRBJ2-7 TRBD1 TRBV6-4 CASSEFWDRFNEQYF TGTGCCAGCAGTGAGTTCTGGGACAGATTCAACGAGCAGTACTTC
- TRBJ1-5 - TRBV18 CASSRPSGQIGNQPQHF TGTGCCAGCTCACGTCCCTCTGGACAGATTGGCAATCAGCCCCAGCATTTT